The 5 T cell receptor beta chains below were found in one sample sequenced in a study of blood T cell repertoires in COVID-19. Clones were sequenced by immunoSEQ multiplex PCR, and TCRdb holds only the in-frame ones, with some missing. The sample has some 170,000 clones, approximately 80% seen once. Sequencing was carried out using peripheral blood. Receptors originate from a woman aged 40 to 50 with COVID-19, enrolled during active disease.

The genes are TRBV12-3 or TRBV12-4 and TRBJ1-1; D not resolved. The CDR3 sequence is 12 residues long. V lost 3 bases, J lost 4 bases, and 6 bases lay in between. The CDR3 DNA reads as TGTGCCAGCAGTTTCACGGGCACTGAAGCTTTCTTT. The encoded protein is CASSFTGTEAFF.

This clone was counted a single time. The rearrangement links TRBV9 to TRBJ2-3; 11 bases are shared with TRBD2. After removal of 2 bases from V and 5 bases from J, the junction contained 4 bases not matched to a gene. The germline CDR1 and CDR2 sequences are SGDLS and YYNGEE. The CDR3 is 15 amino acids. The CDR3 reads CASSVGLAGGDTQYF. The CDR3 bases are TGTGCCAGCAGCGTGGGTCTAGCGGGAGGAGATACGCAGTATTTT.

This chain connects TRBV29-1 to TRBJ2-7; weak D call: TRBD2 (6 bases). The V end was cut by 4 bases, the J end by 7 bases, with 14 bases between. The CDR3 is 12 residues long. Germline CDR1 is SQVTM and CDR2 is ANQGSEA. CDR3 amino acids: CSVGLGAKEQYF. The CDR3 coding sequence is TGCAGCGTTGGACTAGGGGCCAAAGAGCAGTACTTC.

The chain has TRBV28 and TRBJ2-7; D is uncertain. Trimming took 5 bases from V and 5 from J, leaving 10 bases between them. The CDR3 has 12 amino acids. Germline V gives CDR1 MDHEN, CDR2 SYDVKM. CDR3 residues: CASSPPVNEQYF. The DNA for the CDR3 is TGTGCCAGCAGTCCGCCGGTCAACGAGCAGTACTTC.

The chain is built from TRBV6-5 and TRBJ1-2; 9 bases fit TRBD1. The germline V gene has CDR1 MNHEY and CDR2 SVGAGI. Trimming at V came to 6 bases and at J to 6 bases, leaving 2 bases not matched to a gene. CDR3 length: 12 amino acids. Written as DNA, the CDR3 is TGTGCCAGCAGGGACAGGGGCGATGGCTACACCTTC. Translation: CASRDRGDGYTF.